The rows below give T cell receptor beta chains drawn from one sample of a study of T-cell memory formation after mild COVID-19. TCRdb reanalysed the 5' RACE reads using MiXCR and keeps one entry per CDR3 protein. The sample lists about 430,000 distinct CDR3 sequences, 15% to 20% occurring once. The sample comprised PBMCs or a T cell subset sorted from them (not recorded which). The receptors derive from a man aged 18 to 29 who had mild COVID-19 (a few samples of this study predate the infection). Cell type and time point are not known. Both conserved end residues are part of each CDR3. D genes are given only for firm matches. Size values are once, few and many counts, or a class for expanded clones, and some rows have none.

TRBJ2-4 - TRBV7-9 TRBD1 TGTGCCAGCAGCCAGCCGGGACAGGGGATTTCTCTAGCCAAAAACATTCAGTACTTC CASSQPGQGISLAKNIQYF
TRBJ1-4 - TRBV11-3 - TGTGCCAGCAGCTTAGATCGACGGAATAATGAAAAACTGTTTTTT CASSLDRRNNEKLFF
TRBJ2-7 few TRBV27 TRBD1 TGTGCCAGCAGTTACAGGGGTAACTCCTACGAGCAGTACTTC CASSYRGNSYEQYF
TRBJ1-2 - TRBV20-1 TRBD1 TGCAGTGCCATGACAGGGACGTATGGCTACACCTTC CSAMTGTYGYTF
TRBJ2-7 - TRBV20-1 - TGCAGTGCTAGAGATTCCGCGGGGACTTCTTCGTACGAGCAGTACTTC CSARDSAGTSSYEQYF
TRBJ2-7 - TRBV9 - TGTGCCAGCAGCGTAGAGCCAGGGCGGGACGAGCAGTACTTC CASSVEPGRDEQYF
TRBJ2-3 few TRBV20-1 TRBD2 TGCAGTGCTAGAGATCCTAGCGGCGGGGGGCGGACAGATACGCAGTATTTT CSARDPSGGGRTDTQYF
TRBJ2-2 once TRBV10-1 TRBD2 TGCGCCAGCAGCGCGGGACTAGCGGGGGGCAGCACCGGGGAGCTGTTTTTT CASSAGLAGGSTGELFF
TRBJ1-1 many TRBV7-9 TRBD1 TGTGCCAGCAGCCCGACTAAGGGGGCCACTGAAGCTTTCTTT CASSPTKGATEAFF
TRBJ2-2 few TRBV9 - TGTGCCAGCAGCGTACTTAGCGGAACCGGGGAGCTGTTTTTT CASSVLSGTGELFF
TRBJ1-4 - TRBV10-3 TRBD1 TGTGCCATCAGTGAAACTGGACAGGATTCGGAAAAACTGTTTTTT CAISETGQDSEKLFF
TRBJ2-3 few TRBV2 TRBD2 TGTGCCAGCATCGGAATCCCCGGGCGGGGGTTAACAGATACGCAGTATTTT CASIGIPGRGLTDTQYF
TRBJ2-4 - TRBV7-9 TRBD2 TGTGCCATTACACTCCCGGGGGGGGCTCCCAAAAACATTCAGTACTTC CAITLPGGAPKNIQYF
TRBJ2-5 few TRBV5-1 TRBD2 TGCGCCAGCAGCTTGGACGGGGGGGCCTTAGAGACCCAGTACTTC CASSLDGGALETQYF
TRBJ2-7 - TRBV20-1 - TGCAGTGCTGGCACCTACGAGCAGTACTTC CSAGTYEQYF
TRBJ1-3 many TRBV7-9 - TGTGCCAGCAGCTTAGTGGGGACTGGAAACACCATATATTTT CASSLVGTGNTIYF
TRBJ2-5 - TRBV6-4 - TGTGCCAGCTGGGAGTGGGAGACCCAGTACTTC CASWEWETQYF
TRBJ1-5 - TRBV12-3/TRBV12-4 - TGTGCCAGCAGACCCGGGACATCAGTAGGGCCCCAGCATTTT CASRPGTSVGPQHF
TRBJ2-7 - TRBV30 - TGTGCCTGGAGTGTACAAGGGCTCCTTGACTTC CAWSVQGLLDF
TRBJ2-3 - TRBV7-3 - TGTGCCAGCAGCCCCGCCCTTATGACAGATACGCAGTATTTT CASSPALMTDTQYF
TRBJ1-3 - TRBV7-2 - TGTGCCAGCAGCTTTTCACGGGCCGACACCATATATTTT CASSFSRADTIYF
TRBJ1-4 few TRBV18 - TGTGCCAGCTCACAGCGGGATAATGAAAAACTGTTTTTT CASSQRDNEKLFF
TRBJ2-7 - TRBV6-6 TRBD1 TGTGCCAGCACCCGGACAGGCGCTGAATACGAGCAGTACTTC CASTRTGAEYEQYF
TRBJ1-4 - TRBV4-2 TRBD1 TGTGCCAGCAGCCCTCGGGACAGGGGGCTCACTAATGAAAAACTGTTTTTT CASSPRDRGLTNEKLFF
TRBJ1-2 - TRBV7-2 - TGTGCCAGCAGCTTAACCCAGAACTATGGCTACACCTTC CASSLTQNYGYTF
TRBJ2-5 few TRBV9 - TGTGCCAGCAGCGTTTGGCAGGGTCTCCGGGAGACCCAGTACTTC CASSVWQGLRETQYF
TRBJ1-2 few TRBV7-2 TRBD1 TGTGCCAGCTTAGGTTTTTCGGGACAGGGGGCCTCTTTTTACTATGGCTACACCTTC CASLGFSGQGASFYYGYTF
TRBJ2-3 many TRBV5-6 TRBD2 TGTGCCAGCAGCCCCCTTGGGAGTTTCAGCGGGGGGCATCAAGATACGCAGTATTTT CASSPLGSFSGGHQDTQYF
TRBJ1-4 few TRBV7-2 - TGTGCCAGCAGCTTAGCGCCGGAGTGGGAAAAACTGTTTTTT CASSLAPEWEKLFF
TRBJ1-2 few TRBV7-9 TRBD1 TGTGCCAGCAGCTTAGGATTACAGGGGGACGGCTACACCTTC CASSLGLQGDGYTF
TRBJ2-3 few TRBV9 TRBD2 TGTGCCAGCAGCGTAGGACTAGCGGGGGGAGATACGCAGTATTTT CASSVGLAGGDTQYF
TRBJ2-2 few TRBV20-1 - TGCAGTGCTAGAGATCTCGGGGGGCGACGGGGCACCGGGGAGCTGTTTTTT CSARDLGGRRGTGELFF
TRBJ1-5 - TRBV5-5 - TGTGCCAGCAGCTTGGACCCCCAAGGGGATCAGCCCCAGCATTTT CASSLDPQGDQPQHF
TRBJ2-5 few TRBV7-3 TRBD2 TGTGCCAGCAGCCCCGCTACCCGGACTAGCGGGGGGGCAGAAGAGACCCAGTACTTC CASSPATRTSGGAEETQYF
TRBJ2-5 few TRBV11-3 - TGTGCCAGCAGCTTAAAAGGCGGGGGCCTCCAAGAGACCCAGTACTTC CASSLKGGGLQETQYF
TRBJ1-2 few TRBV7-9 - TGTGCCAGCAGCTATGTCATAACCCACTATGGCTACACCTTC CASSYVITHYGYTF
TRBJ1-1 few TRBV5-8 - TGTGCCAGCAGCGTCGCGGGGTGGGTGAACACTGAAGCTTTCTTT CASSVAGWVNTEAFF
TRBJ2-5 - TRBV4-1 TRBD1 TGCGCCAGCAGCTACACAGGGGCAGACCAAGAGACCCAGTACTTC CASSYTGADQETQYF
TRBJ2-6 - TRBV12-3/TRBV12-4 - TGTGCCAGCAGATCTCCCGGGGGCTCTGGGGCCAACGTCCTGACTTTC CASRSPGGSGANVLTF
TRBJ1-5 - TRBV6-6 - TGTGCCAGCAGTACGGGCCCAGGGAGCAATCAGCCCCAGCATTTT CASSTGPGSNQPQHF
TRBJ2-5 many TRBV7-2 - TGTGCCAGCAGCTTACCGGGGTTTCGAGAGACCCAGTACTTC CASSLPGFRETQYF
TRBJ1-2 few TRBV29-1 - TGCAGCGTTGCGGAGGGCCGAGGGGGCTACACCTTC CSVAEGRGGYTF
TRBJ1-1 few TRBV7-9 - TGTGCCAGCAGCTTTTTTAGGGTGCAGAACACTGAAGCTTTCTTT CASSFFRVQNTEAFF
TRBJ2-1 - TRBV7-9 - TGTGCCAGCAGCTTCCCCGTACTAGCCTCCTACAATGAGCAGTTCTTC CASSFPVLASYNEQFF
TRBJ1-3 - TRBV19 - TGTGCCAGTATAACGCTCTCTGGAAACACCATATATTTT CASITLSGNTIYF
TRBJ1-2 few TRBV5-4 - TGTGCCAGCAGCTTCGGGGGAATGGGTGGCTACACCTTC CASSFGGMGGYTF
TRBJ2-1 few TRBV9 TRBD2 TGTGCCAGCAGCGGAACGGGGGGGCACAATGAGCAGTTCTTC CASSGTGGHNEQFF
TRBJ1-1 many TRBV7-9 - TGTGCCAGCAGCTTTAGTGGTGTAACTGAAGCTTTCTTT CASSFSGVTEAFF
TRBJ1-2 - TRBV4-3 - TGCGCCAGCAGCCCCCGGTTGGAGGCGGATGGCTACACCTTC CASSPRLEADGYTF
TRBJ2-7 - TRBV6-2/TRBV6-3 - TGTGCCAGCAGTCGGACGTCCTACGAGCAGTACTTC CASSRTSYEQYF
TRBJ2-6 many TRBV5-4 - TGTGCCAGCAGCTTGGATGTAGCCTTTCCCTCTGGGGCCAACGTCCTGACTTTC CASSLDVAFPSGANVLTF
TRBJ1-2 many TRBV9 TRBD1 TGTGCCAGCAGCGTAAGGGGACAGGGTTGGGGGAACTATGGCTACACCTTC CASSVRGQGWGNYGYTF
TRBJ2-3 few TRBV28 - TGTGCCAGCAGTCCCCGACAGGTTAACGCAGATACGCAGTATTTT CASSPRQVNADTQYF
TRBJ2-3 - TRBV7-9 - TGTGCCAGCAGCCCCCTCATGGCGATGGATACGCAGTATTTT CASSPLMAMDTQYF